This entry lists 24 T cell receptor beta chains sequenced from one sample in a study of read filtering for tumor transcriptome and immune sequencing. Molecular barcoded adaptors covering alpha/delta and beta/gamma chains were used on roughly 370 ng RNA. TCRdb re-called the reads through MiXCR, storing one row per CDR3 protein. The sample contains roughly 27,000 distinct CDR3 sequences, approximately 15% of which appear only once. The sequenced sample was a population of CD138-negative cells sorted from bone marrow. The receptors here all came from a donor at least 40 years old with multiple myeloma.

CDR3 DNA sequence: TGTGCCAGCAGCCAGCGCGTCGGAGGAACGCAGTATTTT. Its translation: CASSQRVGGTQYF. The chain has TRBV7-8 and TRBJ2-3; maybe TRBD2 (5 bases). This CDR3 comprises 13 residues. Germline V gene lookup returns CDR1 SGHVS and CDR2 FQNEAQ. V lost 5 bases and J 9 bases, leaving 15 bases between the germline ends.

This clonotype was detected many times. This sequence joins TRBV2 and TRBJ2-4; perhaps D is TRBD1 or TRBD2 (5 bases each). Germline CDR1 and CDR2: SNHLY and FYNNEI. The V gene lost 6 bases and the J gene lost 0 bases, with 6 bases spanning the gap. This CDR3 is built from 13 residues. CDR3 DNA sequence: TGTGCCAGCAGGAGGGGAGCCAAAAACATTCAGTACTTC. Residues: CASRRGAKNIQYF.

This clonotype was counted many times. This chain joins TRBV27 and TRBJ2-3; 10 bases align to TRBD2. CDR3 size: 15 residues. Germline CDR1 MNHEY, CDR2 SMNVEV (reference sequence). J gave up 1 base and V 10 bases, and 8 bases lay outside the gene matches. Here the CDR3 DNA reads TGTGCCACCCTTCGACTAGCGGGTGGCACAGATACGCAGTATTTT. Translating it yields CATLRLAGGTDTQYF.

This clonotype was recorded once. The junction and the germline gene differ at one end; a read error may be behind it. The rearrangement links TRBV11-2 to TRBJ2-3; 9 bases match TRBD1. This CDR3 region has 15 residues. The germline V gene has CDR1 SGHAT and CDR2 FQNNGV. The DNA of the CDR3 is TGTGCCAGCAGCTTAGGGACAGGGGCCGGAGATACACAGTATTTT. It yields the protein CASSLGTGAGDTQYF.

This clonotype was observed many times. The chain combines TRBV27 with TRBJ1-6; no reliable D call. V lost 6 bases and J 9 bases, leaving 18 bases between the germline ends. The CDR3 has 15 residues. Germline CDR1 MNHEY, CDR2 SMNVEV (reference sequence). CDR3 protein: CASRPKDVLISPLHF. The CDR3 coding sequence is TGTGCCAGCAGACCTAAGGACGTCCTGATTTCACCCCTCCACTTT.

As concerns this clonotype: The likely explanation is a read error, given a far larger clone one base away. The chain combines TRBV11-3 with TRBJ2-7; D unresolved. The V end lost 5 bases, the J end lost 7 bases, and 15 bases lay between the germline ends. Germline CDR1 SGHNT, CDR2 YENEEA. CDR3 length: 13 amino acids. In nucleotides, the CDR3 is TGTGCCAGCAGCCTCTCCAGCCTGAATGAGCAGTACTTC. This codes for CASSLSSLNEQYF.

The chain combines TRBV12-3 or TRBV12-4 with TRBJ2-1, with 10 bases that match TRBD2. V was pared by 5 bases and J by 10 bases, with 11 bases of the junction left unmatched. This CDR3 comprises 15 residues. The CDR3 sequence is CASSIGLAEGNEQFF. The CDR3 DNA sequence: TGTGCCAGCAGTATTGGACTAGCGGAAGGCAACGAGCAGTTCTTC.

This clonotype was recorded at least ten times. The CDR3 is CASSAGTSFNEQFF. CDR3 coding DNA: TGTGCCAGCAGCGCCGGGACTAGTTTTAATGAGCAGTTCTTC. This chain connects TRBV9 to TRBJ2-1; TRBD2 aligns across 8 bases. The germline gives CDR1 SGDLS, CDR2 YYNGEE. The CDR3 is made up of 14 amino acids. Trimming at V came to 3 bases and at J to 7 bases, leaving 6 bases not matched to a gene.

This clonotype was seen a few times. A much larger clone differs by one base, so this may be a read error. The chain has TRBV24-1 and TRBJ1-5; unclear D gene. The CDR3 is 13 residues long. In germline, CDR1 is KGHDR, CDR2 SFDVKD. The CDR3 nucleotides read TGTGCCACCAGTAGAGGGAGCAATCAGCCCCAGCGTTTT. Translated: CATSRGSNQPQRF.

This clonotype was seen repeatedly, ten times or more. This chain links TRBV23-1 with TRBJ2-4; possible D gene TRBD1, 6 bases. TRBV23-1 is assigned to the ORF class and has an uncertain function. The CDR3 spans 19 residues. Trimming pared 4 bases from V and 0 bases from J, leaving 22 bases between. Here the CDR3 reads CASSLWTEGRPLAKNIQYF. The CDR3 DNA reads TGCGCCAGCAGTCTCTGGACAGAGGGTAGACCTCTAGCCAAAAACATTCAGTACTTC.

A word on this clonotype: Since a far larger clone is one base different, this is likely a read error. The J gene is TRBJ2-7, the V gene TRBV24-1; a possible D gene is TRBD2 (5 bases). Between the trimmed V and J ends, which lost 0 bases and 7 bases, there was a span of 12 bases. Germline CDR1 is KGHDR and CDR2 is SFDVKD. The CDR3 loop spans 14 amino acids. The CDR3 region is CATSDLRGNNEQYF. CDR3 nucleotide sequence: TGTGCCACCAGTGATTTGAGAGGGAACAATGAGCAGTACTTC.

This clonotype was detected ten times or more. The chain couples TRBV19 to TRBJ1-1, with a weak D call TRBD1 (5 bases). This CDR3 has 15 residues. Germline CDR1 and CDR2: LNHDA and SQIVND (reference sequence). V was clipped by 2 bases and J by 1 base, with 11 bases between them. CDR3 sequence: CASSIKAGQNTEAFF. The CDR3 DNA reads as TGTGCCAGTAGTATAAAGGCCGGACAGAACACTGAAGCTTTCTTT.

This clonotype appeared many times. The V and J genes are TRBV6-2 or TRBV6-3 and TRBJ2-5, with a tentative D call TRBD1 (7 bases). The germline V gene encodes CDR1 MNHEY and CDR2 SVGEGT. Trimming left V 2 bases short and J 7 bases short, with 11 bases between. The CDR3 sequence is 13 residues long. The CDR3 loop reads CASSYPQGGTQYF. In DNA, the CDR3 is TGTGCCAGCAGTTACCCCCAGGGGGGGACCCAGTACTTC.

A few counts support this clonotype. The chain carries TRBV7-9 and TRBJ2-1; 8 bases agree with TRBD2. V lost 5 bases to trimming and J lost 5 bases; unmatched junction nucleotides: 8. CDR1 and CDR2 (germline): SEHNR, FQNEAQ (reference sequence). The CDR3 covers 15 residues. The CDR3, as DNA: TGTGCCAGCAGCCGGGGGGGCTCCGGAAACAATGAGCAGTTCTTC. It is translated as CASSRGGSGNNEQFF.

In its sample, this clonotype was seen many times. V and J are TRBV3-1 and TRBJ2-1; the D gene is possibly TRBD2 (5 bases). CDR3 length: 14 residues. Trimming pared 2 bases from V and 2 bases from J, leaving 7 bases between. Per germline, CDR1 LGHDT and CDR2 YNNKEL (reference sequence). The CDR3 DNA reads as TGTGCCAGCAGCCAAAGCGGCCCCTACAATGAGCAGTTCTTC. Protein product: CASSQSGPYNEQFF.

J is TRBJ2-7 and V is TRBV25-1; D gene uncertain. This CDR3 contains 11 residues. Trimming removed 8 bases at V and 6 bases at J, with 11 bases between. Germline V lookup: CDR1 MGHDK, CDR2 SYGVNS. CDR3 in amino acids: CASAQVFEQYF. CDR3 in DNA: TGTGCCAGCGCACAAGTTTTCGAGCAGTACTTC.

The sample holds many counts of this clonotype. The gene calls are TRBV10-3 and TRBJ2-1, with TRBD2 as a possible D gene (6 bases). The germline V and J ends were trimmed by 5 bases and 9 bases, with 20 bases remaining between them. The V gene's germline CDR1 is ENHRY and CDR2 SYGVKD. The CDR3 runs 15 residues. The CDR3 bases are TGTGCCATCAGTTATACTAGCCCGGAAACGAGTGAGCAGTTCTTC. Its translation is CAISYTSPETSEQFF.

This clonotype has a count of ten or more. The chain uses TRBV11-3 and TRBJ2-3; 13 nucleotides agree with TRBD2. Germline V gene data show CDR1 as SGHNT and CDR2 as YENEEA. Trimming cost V 5 bases and J 3 bases; bases outside gene matches: 5. CDR3 length: 16 amino acids. The DNA of the CDR3 is TGTGCCAGCAGCCGACGACTAGCGGGAGGAACAGATACGCAGTATTTT. Encoded protein: CASSRRLAGGTDTQYF.

The sample holds one count of this clonotype. Likely a read error: the CDR3 ends without its conserved phenylalanine or tryptophan. The chain combines TRBV18 with TRBJ2-7; D might be TRBD1 or TRBD2, each matching 5 bases. The V end lost 4 bases, the J end lost 5 bases, and 18 bases lay between the germline ends. CDR3 size: 15 residues. CDR1 KGHSH and CDR2 LQKENI come from the germline V gene. The DNA for the CDR3 is TGTGCCAGCTCACTTTGGGACGCTACTAGGAACGAGCAGTACCTC. The encoded protein is CASSLWDATRNEQYL.

Comment on this clonotype: This clone may be a read error of a much larger clone one base away. The chain links TRBV5-1 to TRBJ2-1; the D gene is possibly TRBD2 (6 bases). CDR3 size: 15 residues. Per the germline V gene, CDR1 is SGHRS and CDR2 is YFSETQ. The CDR3: CASSLDLAAYSEQFF. Written as DNA, the CDR3 is TGCGCCAGCAGTCTGGACTTAGCGGCCTACAGTGAGCAGTTCTTC. The full variable domain, completed using reference TRBV5-1 and TRBJ2-1, is KAGVTQTPRYLIKTRGQQVTLSCSPISGHRSVSWYQQTPGQGLQFLFEYFSETQRNKGNFPGRFSGRQFSNSRSEMNVSTLELGDSALYLCASSLDLAAYSEQFFGPGTRLTVL.

This clonotype was recorded a few times. The CDR3 is CSARGPGQMYGYTF. CDR3 bases: TGCAGTGCTAGAGGTCCGGGACAGATGTATGGCTACACCTTC. The rearrangement links TRBV20-1 to TRBJ1-2; 7 bases are shared with TRBD1. The germline CDR1 and CDR2 sequences are DFQATT and SNEGSKA (reference sequence). The length of the CDR3 is 14 residues. V trimming: 1 base; J trimming: 5 bases; junction bases outside the gene matches: 7.

This clonotype has a count of ten or more. This chain links TRBV2 with TRBJ2-1; the D gene is possibly TRBD2 (5 bases). Germline CDR1 SNHLY, CDR2 FYNNEI. This CDR3 is built from 12 residues. The germline V and J ends were trimmed by 10 bases and 3 bases, with 10 bases remaining between them. The CDR3 DNA follows: TGTGCCACACGAGGGATCTACAATGAGCAGTTCTTC. The encoded protein is CATRGIYNEQFF.

This clonotype has ten or more counts. The J gene is TRBJ2-1, the V gene TRBV5-1, with D uncertain. From germline, CDR1 is SGHRS and CDR2 YFSETQ. The V end was cut by 4 bases, the J end by 4 bases, with 18 bases between. This CDR3 contains 16 residues. Here the CDR3 reads CASSPAPQPTYNEQFF. CDR3 nucleotides: TGCGCCAGCAGCCCCGCCCCGCAGCCGACTTACAATGAGCAGTTCTTC.

Note on this clonotype: A much larger clonotype is one base distant, so this may be a read error. The chain is built from TRBV6-1 and TRBJ2-2; D might be TRBD1 (5 bases). Germline CDR1 reads MNHNS; CDR2 reads SASEGT. The CDR3 consists of 15 residues. V gave up 4 bases and J gave up 7 bases, with 16 bases separating them. CDR3 in DNA: TGTGCCAGCAGTGTTAGACAGAAAGGCATCGGGGAGCTGTTTTTT. This gives the protein CASSVRQKGIGELFF.